The rows below give T cell receptor beta chains drawn from one sample of a study of T cells in localized non-small cell lung cancer. Sequencing was performed with immunoSEQ multiplex PCR; in TCRdb, only in-frame clones are kept and a portion is missing. The data show about 75,000 clones, 80% seen once. The sequenced sample was peripheral blood, obtained before any cancer treatment. Source of these receptors: a female donor older than 55 with stage I lung adenocarcinoma. The CDR3 runs from the conserved cysteine through the conserved F or W. The D gene is left open where the match is weak. Size is omitted from some rows. Given values are once, few, many or a class for expanded clones.

clone size: -
D gene: -
J gene: TRBJ1-5
V gene: TRBV4-1
CDR3 protein: CASSQTGQQPQHF
CDR3 DNA: TGCGCCAGCAGCCAGACCGGACAGCAGCCCCAGCATTTT

clone size: once
D gene: -
J gene: TRBJ2-7
V gene: TRBV13
CDR3 protein: CASSLARYEQYF
CDR3 DNA: TGTGCCAGCAGCTTAGCCCGTTACGAGCAGTACTTC

clone size: -
D gene: -
J gene: TRBJ1-4
V gene: TRBV4-2
CDR3 protein: CASSQVGPTNEKLFF
CDR3 DNA: TGTGCCAGCAGCCAAGTTGGACCGACTAATGAAAAACTGTTTTTT

clone size: -
D gene: -
J gene: TRBJ2-2
V gene: TRBV2
CDR3 protein: CASSVQGSPADTGELFF
CDR3 DNA: TGTGCCAGCAGTGTTCAGGGCTCCCCCGCGGACACCGGGGAGCTGTTTTTT

clone size: -
D gene: -
J gene: TRBJ2-4
V gene: TRBV9
CDR3 protein: CASSVATDLLAKNIQYF
CDR3 DNA: TGTGCCAGCAGCGTAGCAACGGACCTGCTAGCCAAAAACATTCAGTACTTC

clone size: -
D gene: TRBD2
J gene: TRBJ2-1
V gene: TRBV2
CDR3 protein: CASGAGGSYNEQFF
CDR3 DNA: TGTGCCAGCGGAGCGGGGGGCTCCTACAATGAGCAGTTCTTC

clone size: -
D gene: -
J gene: TRBJ2-5
V gene: TRBV11-1
CDR3 protein: CASSLRTVQETQYF
CDR3 DNA: TGTGCCAGCAGCCTAAGGACAGTTCAAGAGACCCAGTACTTC

clone size: few
D gene: -
J gene: TRBJ1-1
V gene: TRBV9
CDR3 protein: CASGVDDEAFF
CDR3 DNA: TGTGCCAGCGGAGTGGATGATGAAGCTTTCTTT

clone size: -
D gene: -
J gene: TRBJ2-2
V gene: TRBV2
CDR3 protein: CASSRAGSRVGELFF
CDR3 DNA: TGTGCCAGCAGTCGGGCAGGCTCTAGAGTCGGGGAGCTGTTTTTT

clone size: -
D gene: -
J gene: TRBJ2-5
V gene: TRBV16
CDR3 protein: CASSQSRGETQYF
CDR3 DNA: TGTGCCAGCAGCCAATCCCGGGGAGAGACCCAGTACTTC

clone size: -
D gene: -
J gene: TRBJ2-1
V gene: TRBV7-9
CDR3 protein: CASSFPGNEQFF
CDR3 DNA: TGTGCCAGCAGCTTCCCGGGGAATGAGCAGTTCTTC

clone size: -
D gene: -
J gene: TRBJ2-6
V gene: TRBV19
CDR3 protein: CASSALRTPSRSGANVLTF
CDR3 DNA: TGTGCCAGTAGTGCTTTGAGGACACCGTCAAGGTCTGGGGCCAACGTCCTGACTTTC

clone size: -
D gene: -
J gene: TRBJ1-1
V gene: TRBV9
CDR3 protein: CASSVRSMNTEAFF
CDR3 DNA: TGTGCCAGCAGCGTACGGAGTATGAACACTGAAGCTTTCTTT

clone size: -
D gene: TRBD2
J gene: TRBJ2-1
V gene: TRBV4-1
CDR3 protein: CASSQGGGRTYNEQFF
CDR3 DNA: TGCGCCAGCAGCCAAGGCGGCGGGAGAACCTACAATGAGCAGTTCTTC

clone size: -
D gene: TRBD2
J gene: TRBJ2-1
V gene: TRBV5-1
CDR3 protein: CASSPLGAGGRNEQFF
CDR3 DNA: TGCGCCAGCAGCCCCCTGGGGGCGGGGGGGCGGAATGAGCAGTTCTTC

clone size: -
D gene: -
J gene: TRBJ1-2
V gene: TRBV7-9
CDR3 protein: CASSLWGAVANYGYTF
CDR3 DNA: TGTGCCAGCAGCTTGTGGGGGGCTGTAGCTAACTATGGCTACACCTTC

clone size: -
D gene: -
J gene: TRBJ2-3
V gene: TRBV10-3
CDR3 protein: CAISPDRDTQYF
CDR3 DNA: TGTGCCATCAGTCCAGATCGAGATACGCAGTATTTT

clone size: -
D gene: TRBD1
J gene: TRBJ1-2
V gene: TRBV7-9
CDR3 protein: CASSSGQGGDYGYTF
CDR3 DNA: TGTGCCAGCAGCTCCGGACAGGGAGGGGACTATGGCTACACCTTC

clone size: -
D gene: -
J gene: TRBJ2-3
V gene: TRBV7-9
CDR3 protein: CASSSRGGDTQYF
CDR3 DNA: TGTGCCAGCAGCTCCAGGGGAGGGGATACGCAGTATTTT

clone size: few
D gene: -
J gene: TRBJ2-5
V gene: TRBV18
CDR3 protein: CASSPLPEETQYF
CDR3 DNA: TGTGCCAGCTCACCACTCCCCGAGGAGACCCAGTACTTC

clone size: -
D gene: TRBD1
J gene: TRBJ2-7
V gene: TRBV4-3
CDR3 protein: CASSRNLDAGTGRHEQYF
CDR3 DNA: TGCGCCAGCAGCCGAAATCTAGATGCCGGGACAGGGAGACACGAGCAGTACTTC

clone size: -
D gene: -
J gene: TRBJ2-1
V gene: TRBV7-2
CDR3 protein: CASSPSQDNEQFF
CDR3 DNA: TGTGCCAGCAGCCCTTCCCAGGACAATGAGCAGTTCTTC

clone size: -
D gene: TRBD2
J gene: TRBJ2-3
V gene: TRBV2
CDR3 protein: CASRQGAGGPDTQYF
CDR3 DNA: TGTGCCAGCAGGCAGGGAGCGGGAGGGCCAGATACGCAGTATTTT

clone size: once
D gene: -
J gene: TRBJ1-5
V gene: TRBV5-4
CDR3 protein: CASSLSGRDQPQHF
CDR3 DNA: TGTGCCAGCAGCTTGTCCGGCAGAGATCAGCCCCAGCATTTT

clone size: -
D gene: -
J gene: TRBJ1-3
V gene: TRBV9
CDR3 protein: CASSRDRTRNTIYF
CDR3 DNA: TGTGCCAGCAGTCGTGACAGGACGAGAAACACCATATATTTT

clone size: -
D gene: TRBD2
J gene: TRBJ2-1
V gene: TRBV7-2
CDR3 protein: CASSSPGTSGWSSYNEQFF
CDR3 DNA: TGTGCCAGCAGCAGCCCCGGGACTAGCGGGTGGAGCTCCTACAATGAGCAGTTCTTC

clone size: few
D gene: TRBD2
J gene: TRBJ2-1
V gene: TRBV4-2
CDR3 protein: CASSQALAGESYNEQFF
CDR3 DNA: TGTGCCAGCAGCCAGGCCCTAGCGGGGGAGTCCTACAATGAGCAGTTCTTC

clone size: medium-sized
D gene: -
J gene: TRBJ1-1
V gene: TRBV11-3
CDR3 protein: CASSFHPNTEAFF
CDR3 DNA: TGTGCCAGCAGCTTTCACCCGAACACTGAAGCTTTCTTT

clone size: -
D gene: -
J gene: TRBJ1-1
V gene: TRBV4-2
CDR3 protein: CASSPTPRTGRGEGSEAFF
CDR3 DNA: TGTGCCAGCAGCCCGACACCCCGAACCGGGAGGGGAGAGGGGTCTGAAGCTTTCTTT

clone size: -
D gene: -
J gene: TRBJ1-1
V gene: TRBV5-6
CDR3 protein: CASRGRGNTEAFF
CDR3 DNA: TGTGCCAGCAGGGGTCGTGGGAACACTGAAGCTTTCTTT

clone size: -
D gene: TRBD2
J gene: TRBJ2-5
V gene: TRBV7-2
CDR3 protein: CASSLAVAYQETQYF
CDR3 DNA: TGTGCCAGCAGCCTAGCGGTCGCCTACCAAGAGACCCAGTACTTC

clone size: -
D gene: -
J gene: TRBJ2-7
V gene: TRBV6-1
CDR3 protein: CASSGTAAYEQYF
CDR3 DNA: TGTGCCAGCAGCGGGACGGCGGCCTACGAGCAGTACTTC

clone size: -
D gene: -
J gene: TRBJ2-7
V gene: TRBV5-1
CDR3 protein: CASSPKGAGPYEQYF
CDR3 DNA: TGCGCCAGCAGCCCTAAAGGGGCTGGCCCCTACGAGCAGTACTTC

clone size: -
D gene: -
J gene: TRBJ1-5
V gene: TRBV2
CDR3 protein: CASGRGRGSNQPQHF
CDR3 DNA: TGTGCCAGCGGTCGAGGACGGGGAAGCAATCAGCCCCAGCATTTT

clone size: -
D gene: -
J gene: TRBJ2-1
V gene: TRBV15
CDR3 protein: CATSRQRGNPSYNEQFF
CDR3 DNA: TGTGCCACCAGCAGACAGAGGGGGAACCCCTCCTACAATGAGCAGTTCTTC

clone size: -
D gene: TRBD1
J gene: TRBJ1-5
V gene: TRBV6-5
CDR3 protein: CASRNGGQSNQPQHF
CDR3 DNA: TGTGCCAGCAGAAACGGGGGACAGAGCAATCAGCCCCAGCATTTT

clone size: -
D gene: -
J gene: TRBJ2-7
V gene: TRBV19
CDR3 protein: CASSIGSGSEQYF
CDR3 DNA: TGTGCCAGTAGTATTGGATCCGGGTCCGAGCAGTACTTC

clone size: -
D gene: TRBD2
J gene: TRBJ2-1
V gene: TRBV19
CDR3 protein: CASSKGSGSYNEQFF
CDR3 DNA: TGTGCCAGTAGTAAGGGGAGCGGGAGCTACAATGAGCAGTTCTTC

clone size: few
D gene: TRBD2
J gene: TRBJ2-7
V gene: TRBV7-9
CDR3 protein: CASSPGTTTYEQYF
CDR3 DNA: TGTGCCAGCAGCCCAGGGACTACAACCTACGAGCAGTACTTC

clone size: -
D gene: TRBD1
J gene: TRBJ2-7
V gene: TRBV30
CDR3 protein: CAWSRTGLEQYF
CDR3 DNA: TGTGCCTGGAGCCGGACAGGGCTCGAGCAGTACTTC

clone size: -
D gene: -
J gene: TRBJ1-2
V gene: TRBV7-2
CDR3 protein: CASSSPRLGQDNYGYTF
CDR3 DNA: TGTGCCAGCAGCTCGCCCCGACTCGGGCAGGATAACTATGGCTACACCTTC

clone size: -
D gene: -
J gene: TRBJ2-7
V gene: TRBV6-6
CDR3 protein: CASRAGDGPYEQYF
CDR3 DNA: TGTGCCAGCAGAGCCGGGGACGGCCCCTACGAGCAGTACTTC

clone size: -
D gene: TRBD2
J gene: TRBJ2-1
V gene: TRBV7-6
CDR3 protein: CASSLIAGSEQFF
CDR3 DNA: TGTGCCAGCAGCTTAATAGCGGGATCTGAGCAGTTCTTC

clone size: -
D gene: -
J gene: TRBJ2-7
V gene: TRBV5-1
CDR3 protein: CASSLVPGTSYEQYF
CDR3 DNA: TGCGCCAGCAGCTTGGTTCCGGGGACCTCCTACGAGCAGTACTTC

clone size: -
D gene: TRBD1
J gene: TRBJ2-7
V gene: TRBV27
CDR3 protein: CASRRGQGAYEQYF
CDR3 DNA: TGTGCCAGCCGTAGGGGACAGGGGGCCTACGAGCAGTACTTC

clone size: few
D gene: -
J gene: TRBJ1-1
V gene: TRBV15
CDR3 protein: CATSRDLMNTEAFF
CDR3 DNA: TGTGCCACCAGCAGAGACCTAATGAACACTGAAGCTTTCTTT

clone size: -
D gene: TRBD2
J gene: TRBJ2-3
V gene: TRBV7-2
CDR3 protein: CASSVLAGDSQGTQYF
CDR3 DNA: TGTGCCAGCAGCGTACTAGCGGGGGATTCCCAGGGTACGCAGTATTTT

clone size: -
D gene: TRBD1
J gene: TRBJ1-5
V gene: TRBV19
CDR3 protein: CAISQGASQPQHF
CDR3 DNA: TGTGCCATCTCACAGGGGGCATCTCAGCCCCAGCATTTT

clone size: -
D gene: TRBD1
J gene: TRBJ2-7
V gene: TRBV2
CDR3 protein: CASSEGQGIEQYF
CDR3 DNA: TGTGCCAGCAGTGAAGGACAGGGAATCGAGCAGTACTTC

clone size: once
D gene: TRBD2
J gene: TRBJ2-3
V gene: TRBV5-4
CDR3 protein: CASSLEGLAGGDTQYF
CDR3 DNA: TGTGCCAGCAGCCTCGAGGGTCTAGCGGGAGGAGATACGCAGTATTTT

clone size: -
D gene: -
J gene: TRBJ1-6
V gene: TRBV19
CDR3 protein: CASSIRGDSPLHF
CDR3 DNA: TGTGCCAGTAGTATAAGGGGGGATTCACCCCTCCACTTT

clone size: -
D gene: -
J gene: TRBJ1-2
V gene: TRBV7-9
CDR3 protein: CASSLVEVNYGYTF
CDR3 DNA: TGTGCCAGCAGCTTAGTGGAGGTTAACTATGGCTACACCTTC

clone size: -
D gene: -
J gene: TRBJ2-1
V gene: TRBV5-4
CDR3 protein: CASSLGPYNEQFF
CDR3 DNA: TGTGCCAGCAGCTTAGGGCCCTACAATGAGCAGTTCTTC

clone size: -
D gene: -
J gene: TRBJ2-7
V gene: TRBV14
CDR3 protein: CASSPVGGSESYEQYF
CDR3 DNA: TGTGCCAGCAGCCCTGTCGGGGGTAGCGAGTCCTACGAGCAGTACTTC

clone size: -
D gene: -
J gene: TRBJ2-5
V gene: TRBV7-2
CDR3 protein: CASSLVGTSNAGTQYF
CDR3 DNA: TGTGCCAGCAGCTTAGTGGGCACCTCGAATGCTGGGACCCAGTACTTC

clone size: -
D gene: TRBD2
J gene: TRBJ2-2
V gene: TRBV5-1
CDR3 protein: CASSLDSGRVAGELFF
CDR3 DNA: TGCGCCAGCAGCTTGGATAGCGGGAGGGTCGCCGGGGAGCTGTTTTTT

clone size: -
D gene: -
J gene: TRBJ2-1
V gene: TRBV7-2
CDR3 protein: CASSLAPGRENEQFF
CDR3 DNA: TGTGCCAGCAGCTTAGCTCCAGGGCGCGAAAATGAGCAGTTCTTC